The source of this T cell receptor (beta chain) is a study of blood T cell repertoires in COVID-19. In the study overall: Whether acute or convalescent, the COVID-19 samples came from the United States, Italy and Spain. The analysed material was cDNA or gDNA that came from T cells, B-cell-depleted T cells, or PBMCs.

Data came from immunoSEQ multiplex PCR; TCRdb stores just in-frame clones and leaves some out. The sample lists around 230,000 clones, about nine tenths occurring once. Assignment of participants to cohorts was predicated upon participant-reported clinical history. The CDR3 spans 16 residues. The V end lost 2 bases, the J end lost 8 bases, and 21 bases lay between the germline ends. The germline gives CDR1 SGHTA, CDR2 FQGNSA. The chain is built from TRBV7-2 and TRBJ1-2; D ambiguous. The receptor was isolated from a man younger than 30 with acute COVID-19. The sample taken for sequencing was PBMCs or T cells enriched from blood (not recorded which). The CDR3 protein is CASSLTPRSAGNGYTF. The DNA for the CDR3 is TGTGCCAGCAGCTTAACCCCCCGTTCAGCGGGGAACGGCTACACCTTC.